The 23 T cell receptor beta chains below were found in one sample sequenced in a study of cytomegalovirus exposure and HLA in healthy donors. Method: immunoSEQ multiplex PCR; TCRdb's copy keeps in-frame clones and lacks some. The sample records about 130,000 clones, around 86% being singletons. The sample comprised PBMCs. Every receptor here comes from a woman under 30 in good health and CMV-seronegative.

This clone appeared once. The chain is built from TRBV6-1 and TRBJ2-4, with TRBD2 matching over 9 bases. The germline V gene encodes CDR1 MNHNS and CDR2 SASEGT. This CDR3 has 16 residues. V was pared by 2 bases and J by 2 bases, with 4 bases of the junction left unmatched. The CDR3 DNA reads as TGTGCCAGCAGTGAAATGGCGGGAGGGCCCAAAAACATTCAGTACTTC. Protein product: CASSEMAGGPKNIQYF.

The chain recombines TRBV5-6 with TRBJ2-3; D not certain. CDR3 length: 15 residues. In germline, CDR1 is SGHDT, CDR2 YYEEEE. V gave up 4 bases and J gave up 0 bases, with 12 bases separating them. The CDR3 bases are TGTGCCAGCAGCAAGACGGCGACTAGCACAGATACGCAGTATTTT. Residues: CASSKTATSTDTQYF.

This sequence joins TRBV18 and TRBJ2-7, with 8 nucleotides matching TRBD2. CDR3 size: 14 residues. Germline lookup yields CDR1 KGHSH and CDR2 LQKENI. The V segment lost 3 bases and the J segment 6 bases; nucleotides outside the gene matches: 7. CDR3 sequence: CASSPSGNPFEQYF. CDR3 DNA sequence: TGTGCCAGCTCACCTAGCGGGAACCCCTTCGAGCAGTACTTC.

The CDR3, as DNA: TGTGCCAGCAGTCCTCGACAGCGCTCCTACGAGCAGTACTTC. It encodes CASSPRQRSYEQYF. The gene calls are TRBV27 and TRBJ2-7, with a tentative D call TRBD1 (5 bases). Per the germline V gene, CDR1 is MNHEY and CDR2 is SMNVEV (reference sequence). The CDR3 consists of 14 residues. V was trimmed by 5 bases and J by 0 bases, leaving 11 bases between them.

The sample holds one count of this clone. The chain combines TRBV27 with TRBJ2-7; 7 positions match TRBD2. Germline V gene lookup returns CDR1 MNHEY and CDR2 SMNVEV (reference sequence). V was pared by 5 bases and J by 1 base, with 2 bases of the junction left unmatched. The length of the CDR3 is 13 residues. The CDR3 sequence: CASSGGGSYEQYF. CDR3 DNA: TGTGCCAGCAGTGGCGGGGGATCCTACGAGCAGTACTTC.

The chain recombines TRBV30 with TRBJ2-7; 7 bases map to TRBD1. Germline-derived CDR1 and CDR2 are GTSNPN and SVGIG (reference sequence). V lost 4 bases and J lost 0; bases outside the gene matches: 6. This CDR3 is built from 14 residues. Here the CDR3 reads CAWIGQESSYEQYF. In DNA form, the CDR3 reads TGTGCCTGGATCGGACAGGAGAGCTCCTACGAGCAGTACTTC.

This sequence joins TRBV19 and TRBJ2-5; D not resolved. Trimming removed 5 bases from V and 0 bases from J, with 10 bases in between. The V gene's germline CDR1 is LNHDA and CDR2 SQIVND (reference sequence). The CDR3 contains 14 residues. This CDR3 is CASSDWPNQETQYF. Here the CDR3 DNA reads TGTGCCAGTAGTGACTGGCCGAACCAAGAGACCCAGTACTTC.

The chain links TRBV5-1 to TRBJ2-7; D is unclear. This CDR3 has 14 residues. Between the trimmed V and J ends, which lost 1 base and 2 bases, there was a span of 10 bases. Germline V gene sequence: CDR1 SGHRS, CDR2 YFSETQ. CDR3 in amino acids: CASSLTAPAYEQYF. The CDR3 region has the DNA TGCGCCAGCAGCTTGACAGCCCCTGCCTACGAGCAGTACTTC.

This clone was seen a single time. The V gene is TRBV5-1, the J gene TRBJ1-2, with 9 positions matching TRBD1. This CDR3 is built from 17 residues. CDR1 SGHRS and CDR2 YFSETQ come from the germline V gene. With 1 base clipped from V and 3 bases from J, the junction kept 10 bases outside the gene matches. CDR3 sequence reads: CASSLLPTQGADYGYTF. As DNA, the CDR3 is TGCGCCAGCAGCTTGTTACCCACACAGGGGGCAGACTATGGCTACACCTTC.

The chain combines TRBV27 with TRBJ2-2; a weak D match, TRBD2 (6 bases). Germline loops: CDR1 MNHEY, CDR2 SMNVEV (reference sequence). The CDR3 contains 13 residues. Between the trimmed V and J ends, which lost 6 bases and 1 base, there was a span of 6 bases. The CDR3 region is CASRRENTGELFF. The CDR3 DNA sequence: TGTGCCAGCAGGCGGGAGAACACCGGGGAGCTGTTTTTT.

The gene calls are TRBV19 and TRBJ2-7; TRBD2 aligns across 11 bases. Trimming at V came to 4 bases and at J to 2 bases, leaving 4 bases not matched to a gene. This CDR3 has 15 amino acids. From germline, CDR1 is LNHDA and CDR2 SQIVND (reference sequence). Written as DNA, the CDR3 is TGTGCCAGTAGTAGGACTAGCGGGCCAGCCTACGAGCAGTACTTC. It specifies CASSRTSGPAYEQYF. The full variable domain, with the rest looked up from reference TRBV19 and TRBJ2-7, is DGGITQSPKYLFRKEGQNVTLSCEQNLNHDAMYWYRQDPGQGLRLIYYSQIVNDFQKGDIAEGYSVSREKKESFPLTVTSAQKNPTAFYLCASSRTSGPAYEQYFGPGTRLTVT.

The CDR3 here is CSGRTIRWNEQFF. The CDR3 DNA follows: TGCAGCGGGAGGACTATTAGGTGGAATGAGCAGTTCTTC. The rearrangement joins TRBV29-1 to TRBJ2-1; D perhaps matches TRBD2 (6 bases). Trimming left V 7 bases short and J 7 bases short, with 17 bases between. Germline-derived CDR1 and CDR2 are SQVTM and ANQGSEA. The CDR3 runs to 13 residues.

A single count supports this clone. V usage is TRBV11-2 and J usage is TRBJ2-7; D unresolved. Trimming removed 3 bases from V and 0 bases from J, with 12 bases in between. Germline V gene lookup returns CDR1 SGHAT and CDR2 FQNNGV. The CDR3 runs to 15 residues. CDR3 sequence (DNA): TGTGCCAGCAGCTTTGGTTCCAGCGTCTCCTACGAGCAGTACTTC. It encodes CASSFGSSVSYEQYF.

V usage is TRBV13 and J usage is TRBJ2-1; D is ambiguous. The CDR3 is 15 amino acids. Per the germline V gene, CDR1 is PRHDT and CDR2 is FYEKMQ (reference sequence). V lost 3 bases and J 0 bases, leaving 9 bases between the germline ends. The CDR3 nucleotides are TGTGCCAGCAGCTTTGACACGAGCTCCTACAATGAGCAGTTCTTC. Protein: CASSFDTSSYNEQFF. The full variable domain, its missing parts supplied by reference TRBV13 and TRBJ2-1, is AAGVIQSPRHLIKEKRETATLKCYPIPRHDTVYWYQQGPGQDPQFLISFYEKMQSDKGSIPDRFSAQQFSDYHSELNMSSLELGDSALYFCASSFDTSSYNEQFFGPGTRLTVL.

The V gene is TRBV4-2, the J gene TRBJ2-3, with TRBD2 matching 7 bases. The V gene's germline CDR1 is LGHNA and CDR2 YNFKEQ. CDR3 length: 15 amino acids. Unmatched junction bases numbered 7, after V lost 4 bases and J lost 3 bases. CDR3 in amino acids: CASSPLLGGTDTQYF. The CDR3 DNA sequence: TGTGCCAGCAGCCCCCTGTTGGGGGGGACAGATACGCAGTATTTT.

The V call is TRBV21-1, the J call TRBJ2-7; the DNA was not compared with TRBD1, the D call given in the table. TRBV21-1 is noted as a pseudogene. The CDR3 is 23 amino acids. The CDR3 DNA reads TGTGCCAGCAGCCGCCGGCTGGGACAGGGGGCTCGCAGGGTGGCGGGACTAAGCTACGAGCAGTACTTC. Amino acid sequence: CASSRRLGQGARRVAGLSYEQYF.

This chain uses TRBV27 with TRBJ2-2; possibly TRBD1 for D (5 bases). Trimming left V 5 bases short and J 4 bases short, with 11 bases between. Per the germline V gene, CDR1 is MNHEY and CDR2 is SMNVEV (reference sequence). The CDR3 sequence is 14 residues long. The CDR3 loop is CASSGAYLTGELFF. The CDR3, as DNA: TGTGCCAGCAGTGGGGCTTACCTCACCGGGGAGCTGTTTTTT.

CDR3 coding DNA: TGTGCCAGTACGGGGGGTCCCTCCTACGAGCAGTACTTC. It is translated as CASTGGPSYEQYF. The chain couples TRBV11-3 to TRBJ2-7; TRBD2 matches at 7 bases. The V gene end was trimmed by 9 bases and the J gene end by 0 bases; junction bases not matched to a gene: 5. There are 13 residues in the CDR3. Germline loops: CDR1 SGHNT, CDR2 YENEEA.

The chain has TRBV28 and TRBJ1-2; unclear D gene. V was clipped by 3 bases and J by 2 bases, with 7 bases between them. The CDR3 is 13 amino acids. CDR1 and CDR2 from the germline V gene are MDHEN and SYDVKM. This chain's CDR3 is CASSLTRNYGYTF. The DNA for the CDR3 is TGTGCCAGCAGTTTGACGAGGAACTATGGCTACACCTTC.

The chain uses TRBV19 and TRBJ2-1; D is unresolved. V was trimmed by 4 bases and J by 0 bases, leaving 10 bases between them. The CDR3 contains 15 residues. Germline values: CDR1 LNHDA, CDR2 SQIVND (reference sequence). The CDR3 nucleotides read TGTGCCAGTAGTAACCCCCTGAGCTCCTACAATGAGCAGTTCTTC. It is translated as CASSNPLSSYNEQFF.

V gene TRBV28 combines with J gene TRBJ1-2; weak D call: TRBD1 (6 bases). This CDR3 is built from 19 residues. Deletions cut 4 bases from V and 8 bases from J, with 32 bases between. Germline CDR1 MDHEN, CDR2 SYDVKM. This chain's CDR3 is CASSSPFIFLGAPSPGYTF. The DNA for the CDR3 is TGTGCCAGCAGTTCCCCTTTTATTTTTTTGGGGGCTCCCTCCCCCGGCTACACCTTC.

CDR3 DNA sequence: TGCGCCAGCAGTGAGGCCAGGAAAGAGACCCAGTACTTC. It encodes CASSEARKETQYF. The rearrangement joins TRBV10-2 to TRBJ2-5; D is unclear. CDR1 and CDR2 (germline): WSHSY, SAAADI. V lost 2 bases and J lost 3, with 7 bases in between. The CDR3 extends over 13 amino acids.

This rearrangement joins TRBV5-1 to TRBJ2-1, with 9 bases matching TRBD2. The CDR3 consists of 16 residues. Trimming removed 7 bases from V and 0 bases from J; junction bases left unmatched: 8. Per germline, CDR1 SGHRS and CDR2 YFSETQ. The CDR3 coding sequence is TGCGCCAGCTCTACTAGCGGGCTTAGCTCCTACAATGAGCAGTTCTTC. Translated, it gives CASSTSGLSSYNEQFF. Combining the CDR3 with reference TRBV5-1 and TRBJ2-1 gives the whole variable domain KAGVTQTPRYLIKTRGQQVTLSCSPISGHRSVSWYQQTPGQGLQFLFEYFSETQRNKGNFPGRFSGRQFSNSRSEMNVSTLELGDSALYLCASSTSGLSSYNEQFFGPGTRLTVL.